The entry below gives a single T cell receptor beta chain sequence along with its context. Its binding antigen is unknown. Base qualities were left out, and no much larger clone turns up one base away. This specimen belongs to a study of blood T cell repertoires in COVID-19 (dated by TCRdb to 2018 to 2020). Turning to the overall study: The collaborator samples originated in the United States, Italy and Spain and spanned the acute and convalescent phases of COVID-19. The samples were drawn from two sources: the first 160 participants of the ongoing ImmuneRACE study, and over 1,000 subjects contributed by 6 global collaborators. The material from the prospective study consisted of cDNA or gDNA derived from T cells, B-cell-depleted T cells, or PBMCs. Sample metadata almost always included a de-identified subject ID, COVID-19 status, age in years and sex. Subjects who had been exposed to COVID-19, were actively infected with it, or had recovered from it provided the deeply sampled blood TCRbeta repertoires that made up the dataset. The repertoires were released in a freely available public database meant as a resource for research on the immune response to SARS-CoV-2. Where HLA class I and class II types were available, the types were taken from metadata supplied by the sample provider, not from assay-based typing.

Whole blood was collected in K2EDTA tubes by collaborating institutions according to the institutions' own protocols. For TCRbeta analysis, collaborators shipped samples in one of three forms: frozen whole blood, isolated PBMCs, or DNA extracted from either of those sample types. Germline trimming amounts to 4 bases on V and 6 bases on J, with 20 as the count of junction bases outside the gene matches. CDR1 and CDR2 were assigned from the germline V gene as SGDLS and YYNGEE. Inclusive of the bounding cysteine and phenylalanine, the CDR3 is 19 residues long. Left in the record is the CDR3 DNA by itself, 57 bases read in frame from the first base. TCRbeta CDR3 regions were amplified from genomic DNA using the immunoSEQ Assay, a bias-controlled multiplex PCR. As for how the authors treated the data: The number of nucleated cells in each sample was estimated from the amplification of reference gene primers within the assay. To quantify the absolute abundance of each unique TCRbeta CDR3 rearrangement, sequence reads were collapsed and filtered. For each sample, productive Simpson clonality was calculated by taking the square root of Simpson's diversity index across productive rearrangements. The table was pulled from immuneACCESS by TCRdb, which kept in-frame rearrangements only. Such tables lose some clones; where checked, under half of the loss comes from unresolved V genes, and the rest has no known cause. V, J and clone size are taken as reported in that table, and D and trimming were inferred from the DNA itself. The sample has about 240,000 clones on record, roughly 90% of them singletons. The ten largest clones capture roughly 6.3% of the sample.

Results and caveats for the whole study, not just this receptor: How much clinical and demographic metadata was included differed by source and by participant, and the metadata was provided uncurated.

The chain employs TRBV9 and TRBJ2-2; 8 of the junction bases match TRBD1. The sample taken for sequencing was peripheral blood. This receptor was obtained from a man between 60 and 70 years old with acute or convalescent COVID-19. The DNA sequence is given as TGTGCCAGCAGCTCAGCCAGGGGGCGCTCCCCCCCGCGATCCGGGGAGCTGTTTTTT. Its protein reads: CASSSARGRSPPRSGELFF.